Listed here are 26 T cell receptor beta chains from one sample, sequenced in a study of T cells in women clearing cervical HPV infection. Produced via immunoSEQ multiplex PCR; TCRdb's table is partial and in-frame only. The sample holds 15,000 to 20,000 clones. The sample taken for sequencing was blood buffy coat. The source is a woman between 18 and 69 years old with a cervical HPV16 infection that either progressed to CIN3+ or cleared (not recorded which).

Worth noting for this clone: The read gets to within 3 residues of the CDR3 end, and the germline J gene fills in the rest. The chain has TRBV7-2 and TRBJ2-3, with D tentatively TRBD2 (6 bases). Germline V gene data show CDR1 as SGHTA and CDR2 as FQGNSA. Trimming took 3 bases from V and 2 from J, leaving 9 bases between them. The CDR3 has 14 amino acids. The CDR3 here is CASSLGGDTDTQYF. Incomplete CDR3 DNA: TGTGCCAGCAGCTTGGGCGGGGACACAGATACG. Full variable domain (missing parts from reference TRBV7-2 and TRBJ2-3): GAGVSQSPSNKVTEKGKDVELRCDPISGHTALYWYRQSLGQGLEFLIYFQGNSAPDKSGLPSDRFSAERTGGSVSTLTIQRTQQEDSAVYLCASSLGGDTDTQYFGPGTRLTVL.

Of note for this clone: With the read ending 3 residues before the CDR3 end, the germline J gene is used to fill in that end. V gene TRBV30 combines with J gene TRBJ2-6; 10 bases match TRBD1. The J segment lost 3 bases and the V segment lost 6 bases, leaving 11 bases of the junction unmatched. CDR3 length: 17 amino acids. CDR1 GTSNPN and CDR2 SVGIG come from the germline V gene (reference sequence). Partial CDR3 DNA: TGTGCCTGCCTACCCGGGACAGGGGTAGTTGGGGCCAACGTC. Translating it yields CACLPGTGVVGANV. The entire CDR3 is CACLPGTGVVGANVLTF.

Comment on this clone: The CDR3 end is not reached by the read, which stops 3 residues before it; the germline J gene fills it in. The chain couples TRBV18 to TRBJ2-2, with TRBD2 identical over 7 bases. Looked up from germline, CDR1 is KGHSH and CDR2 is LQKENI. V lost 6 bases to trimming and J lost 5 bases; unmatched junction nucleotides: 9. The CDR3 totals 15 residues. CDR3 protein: CASSDTGLNTGELFF. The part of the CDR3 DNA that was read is TGTGCCAGCTCGGATACGGGACTAAATACCGGGGAG.

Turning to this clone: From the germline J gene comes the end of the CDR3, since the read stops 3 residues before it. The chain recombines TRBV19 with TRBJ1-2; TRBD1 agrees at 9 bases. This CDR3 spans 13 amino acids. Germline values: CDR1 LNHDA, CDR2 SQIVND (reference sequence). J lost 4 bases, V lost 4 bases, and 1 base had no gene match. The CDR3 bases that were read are TGTGCCAGTAGTAGACAGGGGGTCTATGGC. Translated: CASSRQGVYG. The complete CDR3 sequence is CASSRQGVYGYTF.

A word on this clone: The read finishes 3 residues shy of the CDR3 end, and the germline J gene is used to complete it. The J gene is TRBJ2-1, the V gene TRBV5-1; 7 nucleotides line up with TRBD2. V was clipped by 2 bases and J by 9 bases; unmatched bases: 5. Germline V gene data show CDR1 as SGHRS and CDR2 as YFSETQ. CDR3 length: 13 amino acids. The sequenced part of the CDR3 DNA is TGCGCCAGCAGCTTTTCCGGGGAGGGTGAG. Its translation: CASSFSGEGE. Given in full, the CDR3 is CASSFSGEGEQFF.

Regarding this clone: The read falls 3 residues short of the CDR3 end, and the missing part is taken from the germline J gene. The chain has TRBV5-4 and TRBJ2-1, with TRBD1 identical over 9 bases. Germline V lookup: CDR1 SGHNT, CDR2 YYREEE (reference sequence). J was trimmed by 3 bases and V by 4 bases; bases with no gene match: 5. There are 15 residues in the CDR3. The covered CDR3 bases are TGTGCCAGCAGCCCGGACAGGGGCAGCTACAATGAG. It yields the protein CASSPDRGSYNE. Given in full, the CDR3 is CASSPDRGSYNEQFF.

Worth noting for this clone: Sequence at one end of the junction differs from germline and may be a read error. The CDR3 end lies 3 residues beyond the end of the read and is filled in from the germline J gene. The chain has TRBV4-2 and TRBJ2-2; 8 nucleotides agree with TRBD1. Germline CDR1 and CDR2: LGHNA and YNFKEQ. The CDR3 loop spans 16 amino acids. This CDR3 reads CASSQEGTGSALELFF. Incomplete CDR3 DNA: TGCGCCAGCAGCCAAGAAGGGACAGGCTCGGCCCTTGAG.

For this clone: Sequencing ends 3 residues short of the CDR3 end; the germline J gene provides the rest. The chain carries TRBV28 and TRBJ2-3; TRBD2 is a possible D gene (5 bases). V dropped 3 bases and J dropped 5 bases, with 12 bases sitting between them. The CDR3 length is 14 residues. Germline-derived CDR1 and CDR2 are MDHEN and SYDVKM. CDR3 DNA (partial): TGTGCCAGCAGTTTGACTACCTGGGGAGATACG. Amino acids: CASSLTTWGDT. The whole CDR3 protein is CASSLTTWGDTQYF.

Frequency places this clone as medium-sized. The CDR3 sequence is CASSLEAGSLGETQYF. The sequenced CDR3 bases are TGTGCCAGCAGTTTAGAGGCAGGGTCCCTCGGAGAGACC. The chain couples TRBV28 to TRBJ2-5, with D possibly TRBD1 on 5 matching bases. The CDR3 goes on 3 residues after the read ends, and that part is filled in from the germline J gene. Germline CDR1 reads MDHEN; CDR2 reads SYDVKM. This CDR3 is 16 amino acids long. Trimming removed 2 bases from V and 4 bases from J, with 17 bases in between.

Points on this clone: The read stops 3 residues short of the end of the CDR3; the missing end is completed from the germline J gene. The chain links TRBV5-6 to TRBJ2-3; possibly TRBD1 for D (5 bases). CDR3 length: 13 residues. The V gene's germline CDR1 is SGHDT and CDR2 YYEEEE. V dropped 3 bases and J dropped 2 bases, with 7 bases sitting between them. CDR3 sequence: CASSSGNTDTQYF. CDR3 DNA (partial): TGTGCCAGCAGCTCAGGGAACACAGATACG.

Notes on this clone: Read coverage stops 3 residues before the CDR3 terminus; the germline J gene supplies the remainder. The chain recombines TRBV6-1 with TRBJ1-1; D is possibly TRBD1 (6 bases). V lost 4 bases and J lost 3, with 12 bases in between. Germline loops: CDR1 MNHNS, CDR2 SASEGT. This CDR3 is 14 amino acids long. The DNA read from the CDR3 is TGTGCCAGCAGTGTTGTAGGGGGAGACACTGAA. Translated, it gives CASSVVGGDTE. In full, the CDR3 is CASSVVGGDTEAFF.

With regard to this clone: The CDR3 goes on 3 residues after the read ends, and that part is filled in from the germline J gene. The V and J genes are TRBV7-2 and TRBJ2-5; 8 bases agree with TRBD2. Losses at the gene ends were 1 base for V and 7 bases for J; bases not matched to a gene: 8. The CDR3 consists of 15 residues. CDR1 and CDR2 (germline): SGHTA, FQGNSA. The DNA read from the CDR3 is TGTGCCAGCAGCTTAGTTGGGCCCGGGGGGGGGACC. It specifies CASSLVGPGGGT. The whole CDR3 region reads CASSLVGPGGGTQYF.

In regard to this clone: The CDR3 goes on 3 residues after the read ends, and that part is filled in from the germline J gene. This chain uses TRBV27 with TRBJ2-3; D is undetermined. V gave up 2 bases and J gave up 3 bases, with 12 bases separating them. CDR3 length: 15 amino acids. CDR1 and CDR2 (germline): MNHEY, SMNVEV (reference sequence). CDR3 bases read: TGTGCCAGCAGTTTAGGCGGTACTGCGACAGATACG. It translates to CASSLGGTATDT. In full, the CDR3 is CASSLGGTATDTQYF.

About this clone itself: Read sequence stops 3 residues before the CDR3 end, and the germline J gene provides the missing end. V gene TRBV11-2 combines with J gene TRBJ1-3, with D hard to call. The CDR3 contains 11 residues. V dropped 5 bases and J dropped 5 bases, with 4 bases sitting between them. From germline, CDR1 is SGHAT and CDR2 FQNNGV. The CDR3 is CASSPRNTIYF. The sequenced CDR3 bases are TGTGCCAGCAGCCCTAGAAACACC.

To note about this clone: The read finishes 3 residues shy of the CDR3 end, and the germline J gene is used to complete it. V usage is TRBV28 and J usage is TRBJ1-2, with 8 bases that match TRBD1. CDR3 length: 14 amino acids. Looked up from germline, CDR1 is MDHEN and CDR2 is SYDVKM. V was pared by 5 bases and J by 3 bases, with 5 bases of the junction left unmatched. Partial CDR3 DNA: TGTGCCAGCAGTCAGGGGACAGGACACTATGGC. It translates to CASSQGTGHYG. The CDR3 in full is CASSQGTGHYGYTF.

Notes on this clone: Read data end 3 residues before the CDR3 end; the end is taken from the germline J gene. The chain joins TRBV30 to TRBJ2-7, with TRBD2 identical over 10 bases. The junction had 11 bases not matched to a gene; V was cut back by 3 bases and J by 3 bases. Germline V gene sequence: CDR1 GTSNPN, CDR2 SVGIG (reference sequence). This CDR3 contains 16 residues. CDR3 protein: CAWSVPGTSALYEQYF. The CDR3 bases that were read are TGTGCCTGGAGCGTACCGGGGACTAGCGCCCTCTACGAG.

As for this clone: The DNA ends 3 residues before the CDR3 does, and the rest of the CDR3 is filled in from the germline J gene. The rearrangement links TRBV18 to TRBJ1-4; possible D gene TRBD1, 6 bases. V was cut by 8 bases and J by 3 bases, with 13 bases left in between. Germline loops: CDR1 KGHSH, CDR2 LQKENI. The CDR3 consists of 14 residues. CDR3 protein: CASQPGEANEKLFF. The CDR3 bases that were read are TGTGCCAGCCAGCCAGGGGAAGCTAATGAAAAA.

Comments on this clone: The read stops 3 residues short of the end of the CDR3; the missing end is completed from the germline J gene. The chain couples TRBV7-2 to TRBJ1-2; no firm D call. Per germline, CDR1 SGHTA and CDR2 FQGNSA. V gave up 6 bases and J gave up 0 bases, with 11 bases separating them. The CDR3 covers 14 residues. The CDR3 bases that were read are TGTGCCAGCAGTTCAGACTTAGCTAACTATGGC. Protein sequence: CASSSDLANYG. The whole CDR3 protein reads CASSSDLANYGYTF. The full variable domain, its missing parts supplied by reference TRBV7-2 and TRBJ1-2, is GAGVSQSPSNKVTEKGKDVELRCDPISGHTALYWYRQSLGQGLEFLIYFQGNSAPDKSGLPSDRFSAERTGGSVSTLTIQRTQQEDSAVYLCASSSDLANYGYTFGSGTRLTVV.

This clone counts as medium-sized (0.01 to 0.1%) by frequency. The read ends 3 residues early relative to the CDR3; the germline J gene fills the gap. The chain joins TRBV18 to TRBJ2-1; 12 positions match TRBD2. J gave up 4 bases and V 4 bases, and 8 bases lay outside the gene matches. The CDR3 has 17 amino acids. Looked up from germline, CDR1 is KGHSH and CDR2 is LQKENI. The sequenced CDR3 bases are TGTGCCAGCTCACTCAGGACTAGCGGGGAACTTTACAATGAG. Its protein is CASSLRTSGELYNE. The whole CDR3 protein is CASSLRTSGELYNEQFF.

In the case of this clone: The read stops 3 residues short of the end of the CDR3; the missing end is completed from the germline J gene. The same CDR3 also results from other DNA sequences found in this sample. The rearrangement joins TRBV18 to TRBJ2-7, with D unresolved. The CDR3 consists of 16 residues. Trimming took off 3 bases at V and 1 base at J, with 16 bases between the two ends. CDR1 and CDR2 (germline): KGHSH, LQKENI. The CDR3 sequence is CASSPPKGQDSYEQYF. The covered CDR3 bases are TGTGCCAGCTCACCCCCTAAAGGGCAAGATTCCTACGAG. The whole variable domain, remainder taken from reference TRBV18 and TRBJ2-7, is NAGVMQNPRHLVRRRGQEARLRCSPMKGHSHVYWYRQLPEEGLKFMVYLQKENIIDESGMPKERFSAEFPKEGPSILRIQQVVRGDSAAYFCASSPPKGQDSYEQYFGPGTRLTVT.

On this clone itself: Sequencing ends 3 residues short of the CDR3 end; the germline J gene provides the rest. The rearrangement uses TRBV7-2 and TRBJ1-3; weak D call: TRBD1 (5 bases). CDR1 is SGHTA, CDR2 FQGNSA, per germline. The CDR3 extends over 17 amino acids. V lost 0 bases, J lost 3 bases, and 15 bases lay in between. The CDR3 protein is CASSLALGGYHGNTIYF. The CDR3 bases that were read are TGTGCCAGCAGCTTAGCGCTGGGGGGGTATCATGGAAACACC.

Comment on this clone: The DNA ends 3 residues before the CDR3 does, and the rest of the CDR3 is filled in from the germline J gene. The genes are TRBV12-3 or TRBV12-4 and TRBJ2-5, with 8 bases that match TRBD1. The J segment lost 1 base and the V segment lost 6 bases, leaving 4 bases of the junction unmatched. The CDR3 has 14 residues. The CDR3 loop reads CASSQGQVQETQYF. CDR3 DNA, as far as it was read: TGTGCCAGCAGCCAGGGACAGGTCCAAGAGACC.

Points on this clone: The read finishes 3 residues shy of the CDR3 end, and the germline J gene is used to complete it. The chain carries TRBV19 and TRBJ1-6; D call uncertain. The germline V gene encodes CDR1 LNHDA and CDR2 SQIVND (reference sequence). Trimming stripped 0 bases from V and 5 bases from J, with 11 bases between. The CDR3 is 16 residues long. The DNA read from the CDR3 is TGTGCCAGTAGTATAGATGGGCCCACGGATAATTCACCC. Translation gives CASSIDGPTDNSP. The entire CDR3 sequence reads CASSIDGPTDNSPLHF.

The CDR3 DNA, read in part, is TGCAGTGCTAGAGAGGGGGGAGGAGGGACTGAA. This sequence encodes CSAREGGGGTE. The full-length CDR3 reads as CSAREGGGGTEAFF. The chain recombines TRBV20-1 with TRBJ1-1; D possibly corresponds to TRBD1 (5 bases). The CDR3 end is not reached by the read, which stops 3 residues before it; the germline J gene fills it in. Trimming took 0 bases from V and 5 from J, leaving 13 bases between them. Germline V gene data show CDR1 as DFQATT and CDR2 as SNEGSKA (reference sequence). The CDR3 runs to 14 residues.

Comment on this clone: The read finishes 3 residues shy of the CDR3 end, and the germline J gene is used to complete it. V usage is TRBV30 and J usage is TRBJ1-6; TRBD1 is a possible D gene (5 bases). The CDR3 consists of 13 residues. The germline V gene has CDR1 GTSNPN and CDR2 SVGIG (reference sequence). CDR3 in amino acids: CAWAKGIGGSLHF. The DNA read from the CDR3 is TGTGCCTGGGCGAAAGGAATCGGGGGGTCC.

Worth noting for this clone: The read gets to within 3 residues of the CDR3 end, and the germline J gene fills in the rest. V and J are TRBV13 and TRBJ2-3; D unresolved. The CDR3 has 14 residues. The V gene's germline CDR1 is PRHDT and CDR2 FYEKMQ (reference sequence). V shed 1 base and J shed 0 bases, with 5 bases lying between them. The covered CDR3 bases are TGTGCCAGCAGCTTAGAAGCTAGCACAGATACG. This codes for CASSLEASTDT. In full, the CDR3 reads CASSLEASTDTQYF.